Listed below are T cell receptor beta chains from one sample, sequenced in a study of T cells in localized non-small cell lung cancer. Measured with immunoSEQ multiplex PCR; TCRdb has only the in-frame clones, and not every one. The table includes about 34,000 clones, 88% detected once. The sample here was peripheral blood, taken before any cancer treatment. The receptors were gathered from a woman aged 35-75 years with stage I lung adenocarcinoma. Both conserved end residues are part of each CDR3. D genes are given only for firm matches. Clone sizes are given selectively: once, few, many, or a class where the clone is expanded.

D gene	V gene	CDR3 length	J gene	clone size	CDR3 protein	CDR3 DNA
TRBD1	TRBV6-5	14	TRBJ1-4	.	CASSHRGEAKKLFF	TGTGCCAGCAGTCACAGGGGGGAGGCGAAAAAACTGTTTTTT
.	TRBV5-6	14	TRBJ1-2	.	CASSALGPYYGYTF	TGTGCCAGCAGCGCGCTCGGACCTTACTATGGCTACACCTTC
.	TRBV9	13	TRBJ2-5	once	CASSETPRETQYF	TGTGCCAGCAGCGAAACCCCCCGAGAGACCCAGTACTTC
TRBD2	TRBV13	16	TRBJ2-5	.	CASSWGLAGDQETQYF	TGTGCCAGCAGCTGGGGACTAGCGGGGGACCAAGAGACCCAGTACTTC
.	TRBV4-3	12	TRBJ2-7	.	CASSQVPGEQYF	TGCGCCAGCAGCCAGGTACCGGGTGAGCAGTACTTC
TRBD1	TRBV4-3	17	TRBJ2-6	.	CASSQESRGSGANVLTF	TGCGCCAGCAGCCAAGAAAGCAGGGGGTCTGGGGCCAACGTCCTGACTTTC
.	TRBV2	14	TRBJ1-5	.	CASGGPGVNQPQHF	TGTGCCAGCGGGGGACCGGGCGTCAATCAGCCCCAGCATTTT
.	TRBV2	11	TRBJ2-7	.	CATSEANEQYF	TGTGCCACTTCGGAGGCCAACGAGCAGTACTTC
TRBD2	TRBV7-2	18	TRBJ2-2	.	CASSLVTLAGGKPGELFF	TGTGCCAGCAGCTTAGTGACACTAGCGGGGGGGAAGCCCGGGGAGCTGTTTTTT
TRBD1	TRBV11-1	17	TRBJ1-1	.	CASSLLTGGYMNTEAFF	TGTGCCAGCAGCTTACTGACAGGGGGTTACATGAACACTGAAGCTTTCTTT
TRBD2	TRBV5-4	16	TRBJ2-5	.	CASSLGLAGFQETQYF	TGTGCCAGCAGCCTGGGACTAGCGGGGTTCCAAGAGACCCAGTACTTC
.	TRBV20-1	11	TRBJ1-1	.	CSASRADEAFF	TGCAGTGCTAGCAGGGCAGATGAAGCTTTCTTT
.	TRBV10-3	13	TRBJ2-3	.	CAIEGDGTDTQYF	TGTGCCATAGAGGGGGACGGCACAGATACGCAGTATTTT
.	TRBV11-3	15	TRBJ2-7	.	CASSLDRMWTYEQYF	TGTGCCAGCAGCTTAGATCGTATGTGGACATACGAGCAGTACTTC
.	TRBV10-3	14	TRBJ1-3	.	CAISGGSSGNTIYF	TGTGCCATCAGTGGGGGATCCTCTGGAAACACCATATATTTT
.	TRBV7-2	14	TRBJ1-2	.	CASSFGPLLSSQAF	TGTGCCAGCAGCTTTGGCCCTCTCCTCTCAAGTCAGGCCTTC
.	TRBV7-9	14	TRBJ2-3	.	CASSHSGSTDTQYF	TGTGCCAGCAGCCATAGCGGAAGCACAGATACGCAGTATTTT
.	TRBV6-5	13	TRBJ2-5	.	CASSSSGRQTQYF	TGTGCCAGCAGTTCCTCGGGGCGGCAGACCCAGTACTTC
.	TRBV19	14	TRBJ1-1	.	CASKVRQVDAEAFF	TGTGCCAGTAAAGTTAGACAGGTGGACGCTGAAGCTTTCTTT
.	TRBV11-3	13	TRBJ2-1	.	CASSSPPYNEQFF	TGTGCCAGCAGCTCACCCCCCTACAATGAGCAGTTCTTC
.	TRBV19	10	TRBJ2-5	.	CASGQETQYF	TGTGCATCGGGGCAAGAGACCCAGTACTTC
.	TRBV11-2	12	TRBJ1-4	.	CASSHGGKKLFF	TGTGCCAGCAGCCACGGCGGCAAAAAACTGTTTTTT
TRBD1	TRBV7-2	14	TRBJ2-7	.	CASSFDRGPYEQYF	TGTGCCAGCAGCTTCGACAGGGGGCCCTACGAGCAGTACTTC
.	TRBV30	13	TRBJ1-1	.	CAFTRGMNTEAFF	TGTGCCTTCACCCGGGGCATGAACACTGAAGCTTTCTTT
TRBD1	TRBV5-6	14	TRBJ1-6	.	CASSSGTGASPLHF	TGTGCCAGCAGCTCCGGGACAGGGGCCTCACCCCTCCACTTT
.	TRBV6-1	14	TRBJ1-6	once	CASSDRGRNSPLHF	TGTGCCAGCAGTGACAGGGGTAGGAATTCACCCCTCCACTTT
.	TRBV6-1	13	TRBJ1-2	.	CASSPTGNYGYTF	TGTGCCAGCAGTCCGACGGGGAACTATGGCTACACCTTC
.	TRBV10-3	14	TRBJ2-3	.	CAISVEGPTDTQYF	TGTGCCATCAGTGTAGAAGGTCCCACAGATACGCAGTATTTT
.	TRBV4-3	16	TRBJ1-2	.	CASSQALVTENYGYTF	TGCGCCAGCAGCCAAGCTTTAGTTACGGAAAACTATGGCTACACCTTC
TRBD1	TRBV6-4	14	TRBJ2-2	once	CASSGDSQTGELFF	TGTGCCAGCAGCGGGGACAGCCAGACCGGGGAGCTGTTTTTT
TRBD1	TRBV4-3	14	TRBJ2-7	.	CASSQQQGRYEQYF	TGCGCCAGCAGCCAGCAACAGGGGCGCTACGAGCAGTACTTC
.	TRBV5-4	14	TRBJ1-4	few	CACGGAELSEKLFF	TGTGCCTGCGGGGGGGCAGAGCTTTCTGAAAAACTGTTTTTT
.	TRBV7-2	13	TRBJ1-2	.	CASSLEARYGYTF	TGTGCCAGCAGCTTAGAGGCACGTTATGGCTACACCTTC
.	TRBV6-5	15	TRBJ1-2	.	CASSRRGSENYGYTF	TGTGCCAGCAGTCGCCGGGGATCTGAGAACTATGGCTACACCTTC
TRBD2	TRBV18	13	TRBJ2-5	.	CASSPSGTETQYF	TGTGCCAGCTCACCGAGCGGGACAGAGACCCAGTACTTC
.	TRBV19	15	TRBJ1-4	.	CASSISSATNEKLFF	TGTGCCAGTAGTATATCGAGTGCAACTAATGAAAAACTGTTTTTT
TRBD1	TRBV7-6	15	TRBJ1-5	few	CASSFDRGGNQPQHF	TGTGCCAGCAGCTTTGACAGGGGAGGCAATCAGCCCCAGCATTTT
TRBD1	TRBV29-1	14	TRBJ1-1	.	CSGSLGQGISEAFF	TGCAGCGGCTCCTTGGGACAGGGTATTTCTGAAGCTTTCTTT
.	TRBV6-1	12	TRBJ1-1	.	CASRRGGTEAFF	TGTGCCAGCAGGAGGGGAGGCACTGAAGCTTTCTTT
.	TRBV10-3	14	TRBJ1-2	.	CAIEEREPNYGYTF	TGTGCCATCGAGGAGAGGGAGCCCAACTATGGCTACACCTTC
.	TRBV2	14	TRBJ2-7	.	CASSDGRLPYEQYF	TGTGCCAGCAGTGACGGCAGATTACCCTACGAGCAGTACTTC
.	TRBV7-9	17	TRBJ2-7	once	CASSRMIPVMSSYEQYF	TGTGCCAGCAGCCGGATGATACCCGTCATGAGCTCCTACGAGCAGTACTTC
.	TRBV5-6	13	TRBJ1-2	.	CASTVQGLYGYTF	TGTGCCAGCACCGTTCAGGGGCTTTATGGCTACACCTTC
.	TRBV27	16	TRBJ1-4	.	CASSLAREVSYEKLFF	TGTGCCAGCAGTTTAGCCAGGGAGGTGTCTTATGAAAAACTGTTTTTT
.	TRBV6-1	12	TRBJ2-3	once	CASSGSTDTQYF	TGTGCCAGCAGTGGAAGCACAGATACGCAGTATTTT
.	TRBV5-5	14	TRBJ1-2	.	CASSRKVTVDGYTF	TGTGCCAGCAGCCGGAAAGTGACAGTTGATGGCTACACCTTC
.	TRBV29-1	12	TRBJ1-4	few	CSVRGRHEKLFF	TGCAGCGTTCGTGGTCGCCATGAAAAACTGTTTTTT
.	TRBV19	18	TRBJ1-6	.	CASTPGRARSSYNSPLHF	TGTGCCAGTACTCCCGGGAGGGCAAGGAGCTCCTATAATTCACCCCTCCACTTT
TRBD1	TRBV7-9	15	TRBJ1-4	medium-sized	CASSLGGGNNEKLFF	TGTGCCAGCAGCCTAGGGGGCGGAAACAATGAAAAACTGTTTTTT
.	TRBV9	14	TRBJ1-6	.	CASSLRVSNSPLHF	TGTGCCAGCAGTCTCAGGGTATCCAACTCACCCCTCCACTTT
.	TRBV5-1	14	TRBJ1-4	.	CASSPAGRNEKLFF	TGCGCCAGCAGCCCTGCGGGGAGGAATGAAAAACTGTTTTTT
TRBD2	TRBV9	15	TRBJ2-1	.	CASSVAGGLANEQFF	TGTGCCAGCAGCGTAGCGGGGGGGCTTGCGAATGAGCAGTTCTTC
.	TRBV6-4	13	TRBJ1-5	.	CASSDSDNQPQHF	TGTGCCAGCAGTGACTCGGACAATCAGCCCCAGCATTTT
.	TRBV10-3	12	TRBJ1-1	few	CAIGQRNTEAFF	TGTGCCATCGGACAGCGGAACACTGAAGCTTTCTTT
.	TRBV2	15	TRBJ1-3	.	CASSELEGQGNTIYF	TGTGCCAGCAGTGAACTAGAGGGTCAGGGAAACACCATATATTTT
.	TRBV19	16	TRBJ1-1	.	CASRIPLLQGNTEAFF	TGTGCCAGTAGGATTCCACTCCTACAGGGAAACACTGAAGCTTTCTTT
.	TRBV11-3	15	TRBJ2-1	once	CASSSRGAGFNEQFF	TGTGCCAGCAGCTCAAGGGGGGCAGGTTTCAATGAGCAGTTCTTC